This T cell receptor (beta chain) was recorded in a study of cytomegalovirus exposure and HLA in healthy donors. About this clone: Its target is not known.

Whole-study results and caveats: TCR beta chains numbering about 160 were designated cytomegalovirus-associated. Previously analyzed data showed that most TCR beta V segments were productive at a frequency of about 90% or about 30%. Reports state that TCR beta sequences accurately predicted most subjects' HLA-A and HLA-B alleles.

Researchers ran the PCR with 60 Vbeta and 13 Jbeta primers. Produced via immunoSEQ multiplex PCR; TCRdb's table is partial and in-frame only. The data show 160,000 or so clones, with 75% to 80% seen just once and just under 6.5% held by the top ten. The source material was PBMCs. The sequence was obtained from a man aged 35-49 years in good health and CMV-seropositive.

The CDR3 loop is CASSPLDRGSTGELFF. The CDR3, as DNA: TGTGCCAGCAGTCCCCTGGACAGGGGATCCACCGGGGAGCTGTTTTTT. The genes are TRBV27 and TRBJ2-2; 9 nucleotides match TRBD1. V lost 5 bases and J lost 4; bases outside the gene matches: 8. Germline loops: CDR1 MNHEY, CDR2 SMNVEV (reference sequence). This CDR3 has 16 residues.